The rows below give T cell receptor beta chains drawn from one sample of a study of CD8 T cells in Susac syndrome. TCRdb reprocessed the immunoSEQ multiplex PCR reads via MiXCR and lists one record per CDR3 protein. The data show 250,000 or so distinct CDR3 sequences, over 85% seen once. Sequences were obtained from CD4+ T cells from PBMCs. The source is a human donor with multiple sclerosis. The CDR3 runs from the conserved cysteine through the conserved F or W. A D gene is named only where the DNA matches it firmly. Expanded clones get a size class; other rows say once, few or many, or leave the size out.

j_call d_call clone_size v_call cdr3_aa cdr3_nt
TRBJ1-6 NA NA TRBV6-5 CASSTGQSWESPLHF TGTGCCAGCAGTACCGGACAGTCGTGGGAATCACCCCTCCACTTT
TRBJ1-2 NA few TRBV3-1 CASSLTVNYGYTF TGTGCCAGCAGCCTCACAGTCAACTATGGCTACACCTTC
TRBJ2-5 NA NA TRBV7-2 CASSLPRGFFSGAQETQYF TGTGCCAGCAGCTTGCCCAGGGGCTTCTTTAGCGGAGCGCAAGAGACCCAGTACTTC
TRBJ2-5 NA NA TRBV14 CASSPRALETQYF TGTGCCAGCAGCCCCAGGGCCCTAGAGACCCAGTACTTC
TRBJ1-2 NA NA TRBV5-1 CASSLGGKANYGYTF TGCGCCAGCAGCTTAGGAGGGAAAGCTAACTATGGCTACACCTTC
TRBJ2-2 NA once TRBV9 CASSVGSSNTGELFF TGTGCCAGCAGCGTGGGTTCTTCGAACACCGGGGAGCTGTTTTTT
TRBJ2-1 TRBD2 NA TRBV12-3/TRBV12-4 CASSSRTSVLDEQFF TGTGCCAGCAGTTCTAGGACTAGTGTTCTCGATGAGCAGTTCTTC
TRBJ1-5 NA once TRBV6-5 CASSYSRQGNQPQHF TGTGCCAGCAGTTACTCGAGACAGGGCAATCAGCCCCAGCATTTT
TRBJ2-3 NA NA TRBV6-1 CASLTLTTDTQYF TGTGCCAGCTTAACCCTAACCACAGATACGCAGTATTTT
TRBJ2-7 NA NA TRBV3-1 CASRPRTNAYEQYF TGTGCCAGCAGACCCAGGACGAATGCCTACGAGCAGTACTTC
TRBJ2-6 NA NA TRBV7-6 CASSPGRFSGANVLTF TGTGCCAGCAGTCCCGGGCGGTTCTCTGGGGCCAACGTCCTGACTTTC
TRBJ1-2 NA NA TRBV6-6 CASSYLYGVDGYTF TGTGCCAGCAGTTACTTGTACGGGGTGGATGGCTACACCTTC
TRBJ1-4 TRBD1 NA TRBV5-1 CASSLGQGDEKLFF TGCGCCAGCAGCTTGGGACAGGGAGATGAAAAACTGTTTTTT
TRBJ2-1 TRBD2 NA TRBV27 CASSSPSGLVGFEQFF TGTGCCAGCAGTTCGCCCTCGGGACTAGTGGGGTTCGAGCAGTTCTTC
TRBJ2-7 NA NA TRBV5-4 CASSLDAYEQYF TGTGCCAGCAGCTTGGACGCCTACGAGCAGTACTTC
TRBJ2-5 TRBD2 NA TRBV27 CASSLWEGRQETQYF TGTGCCAGCAGTTTATGGGAGGGGAGGCAAGAGACCCAGTACTTC
TRBJ1-2 NA NA TRBV6-2/TRBV6-3 CASSYSGITHGGYTF TGTGCCAGCAGTTACTCAGGGATTACCCACGGGGGCTACACCTTC
TRBJ1-2 NA NA TRBV24-1 CATSSTGFVSYTF TGTGCCACCAGCTCCACAGGGTTCGTTAGCTACACCTTC
TRBJ2-5 NA few TRBV7-3 CASSLNRWGTQYF TGTGCCAGCAGCTTAAATCGTTGGGGGACCCAGTACTTC
TRBJ1-4 NA NA TRBV15 CATSRDREGKLFF TGTGCCACCAGCAGAGATCGGGAGGGGAAACTGTTTTTT
TRBJ1-1 NA once TRBV28 CASKPGRTEAFF TGTGCCAGCAAACCCGGAAGGACTGAAGCTTTCTTT
TRBJ1-5 NA NA TRBV20-1 CSARETFWTAFNQPQHF TGCAGTGCTAGAGAGACGTTTTGGACAGCTTTTAATCAGCCCCAGCATTTT
TRBJ1-2 NA NA TRBV30 CAWSTISYGYTF TGTGCCTGGAGTACCATATCCTATGGCTACACCTTC